What follows is one T cell receptor (beta chain) and its context. 13 Jbeta primers and 60 Vbeta primers were used for the PCR. The data were produced by immunoSEQ multiplex PCR, yet TCRdb's version contains in-frame clones alone and is incomplete. This table holds fewer than 200,000 clones, more than 75% found once. The study sampled nominally healthy donors, though unrecorded immune exposures were likely. This sample was included in a study of cytomegalovirus exposure and HLA in healthy donors. At the level of the study: The Caucasian-associated ancestry cluster contained more than 75% of the approximately 430 genotyped donors.

Germline loops: CDR1 SGHRS, CDR2 YFSETQ. Deletions cut 6 bases from V and 1 base from J, with 11 bases between. The CDR3 has 13 residues. This clonotype originated in a girl aged 2-10 years in good health and CMV-seropositive. The sample was PBMCs. V gene TRBV5-1 combines with J gene TRBJ2-7, with a possible D match to TRBD1 (6 bases). CDR3 residues: CASKLGQSYEQYF. Written as DNA, the CDR3 is TGCGCCAGCAAACTAGGACAGTCCTACGAGCAGTACTTC.